The 22 T cell receptor beta chains in this list originate from one sample, sequenced in a study of OX40 agonist ivuxolimab in advanced cancers. TCRdb's table, derived via immunoSEQ multiplex PCR, lists solely in-frame clones and lacks some. Of over 40,000 clones in the sample, approximately 84% were seen once. The sample here was CD4+ or CD8+ T cells sorted from blood, taken in a trial of the OX40 agonist ivuxolimab. Receptors originate from an adult with an advanced solid tumor such as melanoma, head and neck, liver or kidney cancer.

J is TRBJ2-5 and V is TRBV6-1; possibly TRBD1 for D (5 bases). The CDR3 spans 13 residues. Germline assignment: CDR1 MNHNS and CDR2 SASEGT. The germline V and J ends were trimmed by 4 bases and 5 bases, with 11 bases remaining between them. CDR3 sequence: CASSVAGWETQYF. The CDR3 coding sequence is TGTGCCAGCAGTGTGGCAGGGTGGGAGACCCAGTACTTC.

This rearrangement joins TRBV28 to TRBJ1-5; D gene unclear. Germline CDR1 MDHEN, CDR2 SYDVKM. V lost 1 base, J lost 1 base, and 5 bases lay in between. The CDR3 loop spans 14 amino acids. DNA for the CDR3: TGTGCCAGCAGTTTATATAGCAGCAATCAGCCCCAGCATTTT. This sequence encodes CASSLYSSNQPQHF.

This chain uses TRBV10-3 with TRBJ1-6; 7 bases are shared with TRBD1. Germline values: CDR1 ENHRY, CDR2 SYGVKD. The CDR3 length is 15 residues. V was pared by 3 bases and J by 7 bases, with 6 bases of the junction left unmatched. The CDR3 DNA sequence: TGTGCCATCAGTGAATCCGACAGGGACAATTCACCCCTCCACTTT. This gives the protein CAISESDRDNSPLHF.

The sample holds a few counts of this clone. V and J are TRBV2 and TRBJ1-1, with 7 bases matching TRBD1. Germline CDR1 and CDR2: SNHLY and FYNNEI. Trimming cost V 4 bases and J 3 bases; bases outside gene matches: 11. The CDR3 is 16 residues long. The chain's CDR3 is CASSGETGTADTEAFF. Here the CDR3 DNA reads TGTGCCAGCAGTGGGGAAACCGGGACAGCAGACACTGAAGCTTTCTTT.

The rearrangement joins TRBV28 to TRBJ2-5, with D possibly being TRBD1 or TRBD2 (5 bases each). The CDR3 totals 13 residues. V was shortened by 3 bases and J by 4 bases, with 9 bases between the two germline ends. CDR1 is MDHEN, CDR2 SYDVKM, per germline. The CDR3 sequence is CASSLGVGETQYF. CDR3 DNA: TGTGCCAGCAGTTTGGGGGTGGGAGAGACCCAGTACTTC. The whole variable domain, remainder taken from reference TRBV28 and TRBJ2-5, is DVKVTQSSRYLVKRTGEKVFLECVQDMDHENMFWYRQDPGLGLRLIYFSYDVKMKEKGDIPEGYSVSREKKERFSLILESASTNQTSMYLCASSLGVGETQYFGPGTRLLVL.

The chain couples TRBV7-8 to TRBJ2-2; D is unresolved. V was trimmed by 2 bases and J by 5 bases, leaving 12 bases between them. CDR3 size: 15 residues. The germline gives CDR1 SGHVS, CDR2 FQNEAQ. The CDR3 DNA follows: TGTGCCAGCAGCTTATCGGCATCAATAACCGGGGAGCTGTTTTTT. Amino acid sequence: CASSLSASITGELFF.

This rearrangement joins TRBV28 to TRBJ2-7, with 9 bases lining up with TRBD1. Germline V gene sequence: CDR1 MDHEN, CDR2 SYDVKM. Losses at the gene ends were 6 bases for V and 1 base for J; bases not matched to a gene: 7. The CDR3 totals 15 residues. In DNA, the CDR3 is TGTGCCAGCAGACGAGACAGGGGGAATTCCTACGAGCAGTACTTC. Its protein is CASRRDRGNSYEQYF.

The CDR3 bases are TGTGCCAGCAGCTTCAGCCGACTAGCGGGGGGAGCCGGGGAGCTGTTTTTT. It codes for CASSFSRLAGGAGELFF. The rearrangement links TRBV7-8 to TRBJ2-2; 13 nucleotides match TRBD2. Germline loops: CDR1 SGHVS, CDR2 FQNEAQ. After removal of 3 bases from V and 6 bases from J, the junction contained 7 bases not matched to a gene. CDR3 length equals 17 residues.

The chain is built from TRBV11-3 and TRBJ2-1; the match to TRBD1 covers 9 bases. This CDR3 contains 15 residues. Germline-derived CDR1 and CDR2 are SGHNT and YENEEA. Trimming cost V 1 base and J 4 bases; bases outside gene matches: 2. For the CDR3, the DNA is TGTGCCAGCAGCTTAGGACAGGGGGATTACAATGAGCAGTTCTTC. Protein sequence: CASSLGQGDYNEQFF.

This clone was detected only a few times. J is TRBJ2-1 and V is TRBV28, with TRBD2 matching 7 bases. CDR3 length: 15 amino acids. Losses at the gene ends were 5 bases for V and 6 bases for J; bases not matched to a gene: 10. Germline CDR1 MDHEN, CDR2 SYDVKM. The CDR3 protein is CASSKGRSGVNEQFF. The CDR3 nucleotides are TGTGCCAGCAGTAAGGGGAGAAGCGGGGTCAATGAGCAGTTCTTC.

J is TRBJ2-7 and V is TRBV7-8; 10 bases align to TRBD2. V was clipped by 5 bases and J by 5 bases; unmatched bases: 12. This CDR3 region has 16 residues. Looked up from germline, CDR1 is SGHVS and CDR2 is FQNEAQ. Written as DNA, the CDR3 is TGTGCCAGCAGCCCTCGCGGGACTAGCGATTCCGACGAGCAGTACTTC. Translation gives CASSPRGTSDSDEQYF.

V and J are TRBV6-1 and TRBJ1-4; 7 bases fit TRBD1. Looked up from germline, CDR1 is MNHNS and CDR2 is SASEGT. Trimming at V came to 7 bases and at J to 8 bases, leaving 7 bases not matched to a gene. The CDR3 contains 13 residues. This CDR3 reads CASNDRVEEKLFF. The DNA for the CDR3 is TGTGCCAGCAATGACAGGGTTGAGGAAAAACTGTTTTTT.

This clone was seen only once. This chain connects TRBV6-6 to TRBJ2-1; D perhaps matches TRBD2 (6 bases). CDR1 is MNHNY, CDR2 SVGAGI, per germline (reference sequence). This CDR3 comprises 16 residues. V was cut by 2 bases and J by 7 bases, with 18 bases left in between. CDR3 nucleotides: TGTGCCAGCAGTTACCCGGTCGGGAGTCTTATTAATGAGCAGTTCTTC. It specifies CASSYPVGSLINEQFF.

J is TRBJ1-6 and V is TRBV2; 7 bases match TRBD1. The CDR3 runs to 15 residues. Trimming removed 4 bases from V and 0 bases from J; junction bases left unmatched: 0. Per germline, CDR1 SNHLY and CDR2 FYNNEI. CDR3 nucleotides: TGTGCCAGCAGTGGGGACAGCTCCTATAATTCACCCCTCCACTTT. Amino acid sequence: CASSGDSSYNSPLHF.

The rearrangement joins TRBV7-9 to TRBJ2-6, with D possibly matching TRBD2 (5 bases). V was clipped by 1 base and J by 1 base, with 11 bases between them. Germline CDR1 and CDR2: SEHNR and FQNEAQ (reference sequence). The CDR3 runs to 17 residues. The CDR3 nucleotides read TGTGCCAGCAGCTTAGGGATCACGGGATCTGGGGCCAACGTCCTGACTTTC. It is translated as CASSLGITGSGANVLTF.

The V gene is TRBV28, the J gene TRBJ1-2; D perhaps matches TRBD1 (5 bases). V was cut by 1 base and J by 4 bases, with 25 bases left in between. From germline, CDR1 is MDHEN and CDR2 SYDVKM. The CDR3 covers 19 residues. The CDR3 coding sequence is TGTGCCAGCAGTTTATCCTTCGTGTTCCACCCCCGGGGGACCTATGGCTACACCTTC. Translating gives CASSLSFVFHPRGTYGYTF.

The rearrangement links TRBV6-6 to TRBJ1-5; D not resolved. Looked up from germline, CDR1 is MNHNY and CDR2 is SVGAGI (reference sequence). This CDR3 contains 14 residues. V lost 6 bases, J lost 5 bases, and 14 bases lay in between. CDR3 bases: TGTGCCAGCAGCCTATTCACTCAAGATCAGCCCCAGCATTTT. It yields the protein CASSLFTQDQPQHF.

This clone was counted a single time. The chain couples TRBV6-6 to TRBJ1-5, with D possibly being TRBD1 (6 bases). Germline V CDR1 and CDR2: MNHNY, SVGAGI (reference sequence). V gave up 2 bases and J gave up 3 bases, with 11 bases separating them. The CDR3 runs to 15 residues. The CDR3 DNA reads as TGTGCCAGCAGTTACACACAGGGCTACAATCAGCCCCAGCATTTT. This sequence encodes CASSYTQGYNQPQHF.

The chain uses TRBV10-3 and TRBJ1-6; the D is unclear. V was pared by 4 bases and J by 10 bases, with 14 bases between. Germline V CDR1 and CDR2: ENHRY, SYGVKD. This CDR3 is 14 amino acids long. CDR3 coding DNA: TGTGCCATCAGTGGTGATCCTTCTAAGTCACCCCTCCACTTT. Translating it yields CAISGDPSKSPLHF.

The V call is TRBV5-1, the J call TRBJ2-5; 10 nucleotides agree with TRBD2. Germline assignment: CDR1 SGHRS and CDR2 YFSETQ. This CDR3 comprises 17 residues. Germline trimming cut 0 bases from V and 3 bases from J; bases unmatched to any gene: 8. CDR3 sequence reads: CASSLGLAGARKETQYF. The CDR3 DNA sequence: TGCGCCAGCAGCTTGGGGCTAGCGGGGGCCAGGAAAGAGACCCAGTACTTC.

This chain joins TRBV6-1 and TRBJ1-2; a possible D gene is TRBD1 (5 bases). V dropped 7 bases and J dropped 3 bases, with 15 bases sitting between them. The CDR3 length is 14 residues. Germline V lookup: CDR1 MNHNS, CDR2 SASEGT. The CDR3 DNA reads as TGTGCCAGCATTGAGGTTCAGGGTGACTATGGCTACACCTTC. Translation gives CASIEVQGDYGYTF.

This rearrangement joins TRBV5-6 to TRBJ2-3; TRBD1 is a possible D gene (5 bases). The CDR3 sequence is 15 residues long. Germline V lookup: CDR1 SGHDT, CDR2 YYEEEE. The V gene lost 2 bases and the J gene lost 7 bases, with 17 bases spanning the gap. The CDR3 region is CASSFLGTGTNTQYF. CDR3 bases: TGTGCCAGCAGCTTTTTGGGTACAGGCACGAATACGCAGTATTTT.